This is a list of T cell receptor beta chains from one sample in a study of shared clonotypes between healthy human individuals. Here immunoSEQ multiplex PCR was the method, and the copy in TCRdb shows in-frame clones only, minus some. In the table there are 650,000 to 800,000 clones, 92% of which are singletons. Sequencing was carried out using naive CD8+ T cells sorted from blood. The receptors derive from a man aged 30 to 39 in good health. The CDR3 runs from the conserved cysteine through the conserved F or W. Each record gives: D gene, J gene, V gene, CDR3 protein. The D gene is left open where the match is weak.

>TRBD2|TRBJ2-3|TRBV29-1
CSTGLSTDTQYF
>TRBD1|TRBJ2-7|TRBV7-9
CASSYDRGHYEQYF
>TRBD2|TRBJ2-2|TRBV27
CASSGLAGGPPGELFF
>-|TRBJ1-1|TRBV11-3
CASSLGGSNTEAFF
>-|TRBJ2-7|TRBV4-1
CASSQGSSYEQYF
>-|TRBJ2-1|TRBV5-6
CASSVSGLGQEQFF
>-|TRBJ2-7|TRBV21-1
CASSSTGTGWYEQYF
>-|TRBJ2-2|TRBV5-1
CASSLEVVGNTGELFF
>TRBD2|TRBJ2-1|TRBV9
CASSVEGLAINEQFF
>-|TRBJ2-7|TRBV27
CASSLMGREQYF
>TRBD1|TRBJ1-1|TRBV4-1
CASSPAGQGDTEAFF
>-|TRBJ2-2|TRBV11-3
CASSFPGSDGGELFF
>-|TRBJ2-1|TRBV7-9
CASSLLDSPDNEQFF
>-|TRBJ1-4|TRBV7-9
CASSKPNEKLFF
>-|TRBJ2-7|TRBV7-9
CASSFEITGSSYEQYF
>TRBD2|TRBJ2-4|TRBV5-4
CASSLAGGTNIQYF
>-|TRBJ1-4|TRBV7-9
CASSDEGLVEKLFF
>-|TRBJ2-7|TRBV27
CASSLSVDGTYEQYF
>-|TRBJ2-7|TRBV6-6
CASRSLRDSLYEQYF
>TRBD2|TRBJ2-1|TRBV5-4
CASSFMGGSEQFF
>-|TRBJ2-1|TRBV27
CASSFAPSLYNEQFF
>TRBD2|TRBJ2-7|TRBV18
CASSGLAGFSSYEQYF
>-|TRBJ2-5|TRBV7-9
CASSFPRGWGQETQYF
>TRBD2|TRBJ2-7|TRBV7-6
CASSGGVGSGRASYEQYF
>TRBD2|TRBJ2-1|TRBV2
CASRGTSGSIIGQFF
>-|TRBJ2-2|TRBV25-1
CASSDLRDTNTGELFF
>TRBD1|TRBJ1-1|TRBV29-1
CSVVGQGSTEAFF
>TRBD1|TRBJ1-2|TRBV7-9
CASSLAVQGAGGYTF